This TCR beta chain was sequenced in a study of glioma-infiltrating T cells. In the study overall: Before surgery, glioma patients received dexamethasone for at most six days.

Study conclusions and caveats: A blood CDR3 motif signature was depleted in highly divergent patients. Gliomas, especially low-grade, showed above-expected tissue-blood divergence; non-neoplastic patients showed below. Only very few CDR3 sequences appeared in both tissue and blood.

This clonotype was observed a handful of times. What it recognizes is unknown. Trimming removed 5 bases from V and 5 bases from J, with 16 bases in between. CDR1 and CDR2 (germline): LNHDA, SQIVND (reference sequence). The CDR3 extends over 15 amino acids. The iRepertoire nested amplicon-rescue multiplex PCR amplified TCR alpha and beta CDR3s from RNA. TCRdb called the multiplex PCR reads again in MiXCR, with one record for every CDR3 protein. This table has a few hundred thousand distinct CDR3 sequences, roughly two fifths appearing once. The chain employs TRBV19 and TRBJ2-1, with a tentative D call TRBD1 (6 bases). Input material: glioma tissue, nonneoplastic brain tissue, or PBMCs (not recorded which). The clonotype was recovered from a human donor with low-grade glioma or glioblastoma, undergoing nonglioma brain surgery, or in good health (not recorded which). In DNA, the CDR3 is TGTGCCAGTAGTCCCCCACAGGGACCGCACAATGAGCAGTTCTTC. Its protein product is CASSPPQGPHNEQFF.